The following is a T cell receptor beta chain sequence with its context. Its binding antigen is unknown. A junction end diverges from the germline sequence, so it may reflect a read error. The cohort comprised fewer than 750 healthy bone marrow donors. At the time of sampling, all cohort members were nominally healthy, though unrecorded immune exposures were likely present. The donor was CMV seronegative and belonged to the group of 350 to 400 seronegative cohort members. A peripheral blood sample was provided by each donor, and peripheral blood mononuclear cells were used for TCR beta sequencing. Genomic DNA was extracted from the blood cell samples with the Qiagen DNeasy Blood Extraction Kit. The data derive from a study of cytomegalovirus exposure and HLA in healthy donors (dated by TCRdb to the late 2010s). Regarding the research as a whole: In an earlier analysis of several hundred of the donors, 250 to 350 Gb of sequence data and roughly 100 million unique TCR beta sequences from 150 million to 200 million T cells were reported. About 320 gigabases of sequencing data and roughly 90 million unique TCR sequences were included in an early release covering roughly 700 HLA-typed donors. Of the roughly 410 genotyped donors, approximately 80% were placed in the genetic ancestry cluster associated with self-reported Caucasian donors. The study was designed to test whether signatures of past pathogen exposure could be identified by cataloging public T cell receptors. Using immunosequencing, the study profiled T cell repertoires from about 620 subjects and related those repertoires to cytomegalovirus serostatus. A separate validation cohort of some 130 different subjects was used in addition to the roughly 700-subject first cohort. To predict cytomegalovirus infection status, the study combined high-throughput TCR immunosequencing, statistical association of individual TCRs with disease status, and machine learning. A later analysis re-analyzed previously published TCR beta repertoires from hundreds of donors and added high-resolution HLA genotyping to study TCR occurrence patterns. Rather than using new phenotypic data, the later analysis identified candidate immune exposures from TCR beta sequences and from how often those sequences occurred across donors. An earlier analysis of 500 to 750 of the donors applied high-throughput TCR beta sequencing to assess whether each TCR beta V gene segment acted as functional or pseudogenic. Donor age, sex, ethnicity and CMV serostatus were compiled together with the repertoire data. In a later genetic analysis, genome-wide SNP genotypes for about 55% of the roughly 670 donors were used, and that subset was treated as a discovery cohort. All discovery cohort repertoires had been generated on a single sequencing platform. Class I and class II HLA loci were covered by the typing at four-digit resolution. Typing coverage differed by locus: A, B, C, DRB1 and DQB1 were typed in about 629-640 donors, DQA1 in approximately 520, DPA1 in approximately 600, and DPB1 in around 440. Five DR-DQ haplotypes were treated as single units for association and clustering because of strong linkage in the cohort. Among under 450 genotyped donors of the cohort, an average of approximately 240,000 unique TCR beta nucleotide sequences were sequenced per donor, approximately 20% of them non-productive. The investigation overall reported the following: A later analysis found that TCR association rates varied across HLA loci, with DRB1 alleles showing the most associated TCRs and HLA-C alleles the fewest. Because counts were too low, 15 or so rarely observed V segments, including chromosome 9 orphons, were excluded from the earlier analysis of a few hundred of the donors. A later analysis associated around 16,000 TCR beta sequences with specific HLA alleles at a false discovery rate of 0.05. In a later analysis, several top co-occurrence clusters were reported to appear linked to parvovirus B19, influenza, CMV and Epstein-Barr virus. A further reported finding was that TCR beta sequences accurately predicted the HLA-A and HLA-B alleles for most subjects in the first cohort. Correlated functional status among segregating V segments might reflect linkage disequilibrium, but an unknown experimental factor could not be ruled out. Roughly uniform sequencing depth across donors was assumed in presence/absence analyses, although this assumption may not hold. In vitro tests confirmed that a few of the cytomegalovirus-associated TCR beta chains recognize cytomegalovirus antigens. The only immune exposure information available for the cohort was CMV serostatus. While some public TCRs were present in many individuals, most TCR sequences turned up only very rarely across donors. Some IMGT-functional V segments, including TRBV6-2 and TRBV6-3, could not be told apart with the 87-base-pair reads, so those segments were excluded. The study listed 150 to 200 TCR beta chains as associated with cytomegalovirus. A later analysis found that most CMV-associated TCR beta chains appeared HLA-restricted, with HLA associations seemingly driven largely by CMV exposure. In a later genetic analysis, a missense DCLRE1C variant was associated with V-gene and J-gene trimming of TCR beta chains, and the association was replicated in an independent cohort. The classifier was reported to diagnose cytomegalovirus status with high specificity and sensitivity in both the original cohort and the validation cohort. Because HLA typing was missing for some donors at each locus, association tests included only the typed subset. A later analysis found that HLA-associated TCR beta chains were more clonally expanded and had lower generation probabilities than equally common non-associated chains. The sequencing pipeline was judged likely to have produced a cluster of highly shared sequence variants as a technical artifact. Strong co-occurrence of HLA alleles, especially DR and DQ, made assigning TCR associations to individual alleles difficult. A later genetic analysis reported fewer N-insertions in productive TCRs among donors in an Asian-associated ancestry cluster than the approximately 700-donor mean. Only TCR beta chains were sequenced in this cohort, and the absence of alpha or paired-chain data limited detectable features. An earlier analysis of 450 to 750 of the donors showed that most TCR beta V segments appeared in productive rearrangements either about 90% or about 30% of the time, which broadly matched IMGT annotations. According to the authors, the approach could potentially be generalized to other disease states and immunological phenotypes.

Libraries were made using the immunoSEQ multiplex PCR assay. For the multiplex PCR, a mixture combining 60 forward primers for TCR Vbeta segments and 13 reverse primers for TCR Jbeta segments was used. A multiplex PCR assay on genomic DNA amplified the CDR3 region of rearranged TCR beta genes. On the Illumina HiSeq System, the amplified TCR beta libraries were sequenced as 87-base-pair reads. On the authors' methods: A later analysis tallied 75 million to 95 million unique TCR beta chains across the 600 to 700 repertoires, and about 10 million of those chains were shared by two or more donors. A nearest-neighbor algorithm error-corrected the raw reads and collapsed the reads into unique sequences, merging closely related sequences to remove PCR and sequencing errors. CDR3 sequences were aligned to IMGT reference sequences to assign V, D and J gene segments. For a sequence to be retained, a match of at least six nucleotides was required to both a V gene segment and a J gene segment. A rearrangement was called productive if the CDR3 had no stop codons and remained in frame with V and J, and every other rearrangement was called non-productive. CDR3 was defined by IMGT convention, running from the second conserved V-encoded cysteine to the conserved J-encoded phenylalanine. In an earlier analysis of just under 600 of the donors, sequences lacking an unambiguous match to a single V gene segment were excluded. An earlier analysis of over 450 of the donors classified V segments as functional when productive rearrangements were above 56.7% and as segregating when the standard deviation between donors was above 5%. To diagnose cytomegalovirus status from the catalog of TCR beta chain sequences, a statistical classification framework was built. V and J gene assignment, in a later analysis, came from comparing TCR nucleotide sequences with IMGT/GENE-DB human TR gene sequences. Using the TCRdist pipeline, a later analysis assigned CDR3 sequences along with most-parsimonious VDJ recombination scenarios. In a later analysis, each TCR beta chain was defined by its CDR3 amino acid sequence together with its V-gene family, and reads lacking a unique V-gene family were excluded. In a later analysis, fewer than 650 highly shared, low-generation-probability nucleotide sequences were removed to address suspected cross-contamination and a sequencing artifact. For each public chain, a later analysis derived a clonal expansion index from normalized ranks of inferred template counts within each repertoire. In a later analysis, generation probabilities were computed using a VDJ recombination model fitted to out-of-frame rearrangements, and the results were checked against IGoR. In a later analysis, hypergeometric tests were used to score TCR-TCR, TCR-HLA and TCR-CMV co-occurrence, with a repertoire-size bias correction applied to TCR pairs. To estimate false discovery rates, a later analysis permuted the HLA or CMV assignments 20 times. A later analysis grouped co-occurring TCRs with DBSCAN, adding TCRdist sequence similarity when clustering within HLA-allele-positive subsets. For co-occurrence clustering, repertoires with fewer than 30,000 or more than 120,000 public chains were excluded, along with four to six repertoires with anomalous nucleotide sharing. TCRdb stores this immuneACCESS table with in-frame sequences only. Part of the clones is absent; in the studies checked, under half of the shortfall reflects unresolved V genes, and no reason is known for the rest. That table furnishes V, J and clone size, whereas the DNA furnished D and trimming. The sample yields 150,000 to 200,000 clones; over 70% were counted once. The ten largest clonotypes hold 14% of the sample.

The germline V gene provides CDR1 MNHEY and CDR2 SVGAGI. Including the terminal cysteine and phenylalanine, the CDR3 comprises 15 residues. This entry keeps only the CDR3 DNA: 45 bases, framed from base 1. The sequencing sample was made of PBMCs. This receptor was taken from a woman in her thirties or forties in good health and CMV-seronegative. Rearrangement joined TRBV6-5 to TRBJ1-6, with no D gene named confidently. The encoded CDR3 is CASTYREPYNSPLHF. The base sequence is TGTGCCAGCACTTACCGGGAACCATATAATTCACCCCTCCACTTT.